The entry below gives a single T cell receptor beta chain sequence along with its context. This clonotype was recorded many times. The target of this receptor is not known. Nothing much larger sits one base from this clone, and base qualities are not available. The sample originates from a study of spatial heterogeneity in lung cancer (dated by TCRdb to the late 2010s). About the full investigation: Beta-chain transcripts were consistently detected in greater numbers than alpha-chain transcripts, which likely reflects a higher abundance of beta-chain transcripts. In non-small cell lung cancer, the study quantitatively compared TCR alpha and beta repertoires across several tumor regions, matched nontumor lung, and blood. A strong correlation was found between TCR transcript counts in tumor regions and a T cell transcriptional module score from matched bulk RNA-seq. At surgery, around 200 tumor regions, approximately 64 matched nontumor lung samples and 56 PBMC samples were TCR-sequenced for both alpha and beta chains. In the raw uncorrected reads, each unique combination of TCR and UMI appeared on average more than ten times. Nonsynonymous mutation counts, determined by whole-exome sequencing of tumor tissue, were related to features of the TCR repertoire.

The sample's time point label, decoded: sample taken at primary tumor resection. Donors were some 67 patients with early-stage, untreated non-small cell lung cancer from the lung TRACERx cohort. For TCR sequencing, whole RNA was extracted from tumor and nontumor lung tissue, or from cryopreserved PBMC samples, and no cell sorting was done. Only patients for whom sufficient RNA was available from at least two tumor regions were selected for TCR sequencing. A lung pathologist reviewed the tumor and adjacent nontumor lung specimens before the specimens were selected. The library was built by means of 5' RACE. These reads were obtained on a NextSeq 500. In the TCR library protocol, a unique molecular identifier was attached to each TCR cDNA molecule so that PCR and sequencing errors could be corrected. The paper's data handling went like this. TCR identification, UMI-based error correction and CDR3 extraction were performed with Decombinator tools. TCRs above a frequency of 2 per 1,000, corresponding to the top 1% of the tumor frequency distribution, were defined as expanded. Expanded tumor TCRs were classed as regional if statistically deemed absent (corrected P<0.05) from at least one tumor region, otherwise ubiquitous. Each repertoire was subsampled 100 times to 5,000 TCRs, after which Renyi diversity was computed with the R vegan package. CDR3 similarity networks were built from amino acid triplet string-kernel similarity, connecting CDR3s with pairwise similarity above 0.82. TCRdb trimmed the raw reads at Q25, called clones with MiXCR and kept productive beta chains. Identical CDR3 proteins give one entry, which carries the most common genes and DNA. The V and J calls were not made by the authors but by TCRdb's processing. A total of 3,000 to 4,500 distinct CDR3 sequences appear in this sample, 4.5% to 6.5% of them only once. The ten most abundant clones make up more than 25% of the sample.

General findings and caveats noted by the study authors: Estimated TCR-seq coverage of tumor T cells was only roughly 7% for alpha chains and about 14% for beta chains. A correlation was observed between the number of expanded intratumoral alpha and beta TCRs and the tumor nonsynonymous mutation count. Counts of ubiquitous and regional expanded TCRs were found to correlate with counts of ubiquitous and regional nonsynonymous mutations, respectively. Confirming at a functional level the hypothesis that regional TCRs recognize regional mutations was considered to require additional single-cell paired TCR alpha and beta sequencing.

This clonotype originated in a female donor with early-stage non-small cell lung cancer. The sequencing used lung tumor tissue, collected at surgery.

The nucleotide sequence is given as TGTGCCAGCAGCTTGGACAGGGAAGAGACCCAGTACTTC. Its translation reads: CASSLDREETQYF. This sequence uses TRBV11-2 and TRBJ2-5; TRBD1 aligns with 8 central bases. From a lookup of the germline V gene, CDR1 and CDR2 are SGHAT and FQNNGV. The CDR3 holds 13 amino acids from the cysteine to the phenylalanine. The CDR3 DNA has 39 bases and is translated from base 1. Trimmed from V: 3 bases; trimmed from J: 3 bases; junction bases lacking a gene match: 0.